This T cell receptor beta chain appears in the sequencing data of a study of blood T cell repertoires in COVID-19. Study overall: Researchers got acute and convalescent COVID-19 samples from the United States, Italy and Spain. Nucleic acid was either cDNA or gDNA, and it came from T cells, B-cell-depleted T cells, or PBMCs.

The CDR3 has 13 residues. The V gene's germline CDR1 is SGHTA and CDR2 FQGNSA. V lost 5 bases, J lost 5 bases, and 12 bases lay in between. In the original processing: From reference gene primer amplification, estimates of nucleated cell counts were derived. Assay: immunoSEQ multiplex PCR; the TCRdb copy retains only in-frame clones and omits some. That table is the source of V, J and clone size, and D and trimming were worked out from the DNA. The table lists about 150,000 clones, 80% to 90% of them singletons. This chain connects TRBV7-2 to TRBJ1-2; no reliable D call. The TCR comes from a woman between 40 and 50 years old with acute or convalescent COVID-19. The material sequenced was peripheral blood. The CDR3 protein is CASSPNAGYGYTF. As DNA, the CDR3 is TGTGCCAGCAGCCCTAATGCAGGTTATGGCTACACCTTC.